One sample yielded the 21 T cell receptor beta chains listed below, sequenced in a study of beta chain features in type 1 diabetes (dated by TCRdb to 2016 to 2019). Receptors were amplified or captured by the immunoSEQ multiplex PCR assay. The High Capacity cDNA Reverse Transcription Kit was used to reverse transcribe all of the isolated RNA, meaning that expressed TCRB transcripts were what got sequenced. Held by TCRdb, this immuneACCESS table contains in-frame sequences only and omits some clones. Under half of the omission traces to an unresolved V gene where checked; the cause of the rest is unknown. Counted in this sample were about 470,000 clones; around 30% of them appeared once. The ten largest account for 0.05% to 0.07% of the sample. Source material: naive CD4+ T cells from blood. Per the publication, the cell subset or site label means: true naive CD4+ T cells. The receptors were gathered from a man between 18 and 35 years old in good health.

This clone has more than one count but fewer than ten. The chain combines TRBV5-6 with TRBJ2-1; 7 nucleotides agree with TRBD2. J gave up 4 bases and V 4 bases, and 11 bases lay outside the gene matches. The CDR3 extends over 16 amino acids. Germline loops: CDR1 SGHDT, CDR2 YYEEEE. The CDR3 protein is CASSRLGLAEYNEQFF. In DNA, the CDR3 is TGTGCCAGCAGCCGCCTTGGGCTAGCGGAATACAATGAGCAGTTCTTC.

The chain employs TRBV2 and TRBJ2-3; D call uncertain. Germline V gene sequence: CDR1 SNHLY, CDR2 FYNNEI. V shed 9 bases and J shed 1 base, with 23 bases lying between them. The CDR3 has 17 residues. CDR3 DNA: TGTGCCAGTCTCTTCTTCCGCCAGGCGAGAGGCACAGATACGCAGTATTTT. Protein product: CASLFFRQARGTDTQYF.

This sequence joins TRBV27 and TRBJ2-7; TRBD1 matches 7 bases. Germline assignment: CDR1 MNHEY and CDR2 SMNVEV (reference sequence). The V and J ends lost 5 bases and 2 bases, in that order; junction bases with no gene match: 12. The CDR3 loop spans 16 amino acids. This CDR3 is CASSKSTGSVPYEQYF. In DNA form, the CDR3 reads TGTGCCAGCAGTAAATCGACAGGGTCCGTTCCCTACGAGCAGTACTTC.

V gene TRBV4-3 combines with J gene TRBJ2-7, with 10 bases lining up with TRBD1. The germline gives CDR1 LGHNA, CDR2 YSLEER. J gave up 5 bases and V 2 bases, and 3 bases lay outside the gene matches. The CDR3 is made up of 14 amino acids. The CDR3 DNA follows: TGCGCCAGCAGCCAACAAGGGACAGGGGACGAGCAGTACTTC. Protein: CASSQQGTGDEQYF.

A few counts support this clone. The chain recombines TRBV30 with TRBJ1-2; D is undetermined. This CDR3 has 13 residues. Germline CDR1 and CDR2: GTSNPN and SVGIG (reference sequence). Trimming stripped 3 bases from V and 6 bases from J, with 14 bases between. The CDR3 region is CAWSYQGIHGYTF. The CDR3 nucleotides read TGTGCCTGGAGCTACCAAGGTATTCATGGCTACACCTTC.

This rearrangement joins TRBV7-2 to TRBJ2-2; the D is unclear. The CDR3 consists of 13 residues. Trimming left V 4 bases short and J 4 bases short, with 7 bases between. Germline V gene lookup returns CDR1 SGHTA and CDR2 FQGNSA. The CDR3 is CASSSGFTGELFF. The CDR3 DNA reads as TGTGCCAGCAGCTCAGGATTCACCGGGGAGCTGTTTTTT.

A few counts support this clone. J is TRBJ2-7 and V is TRBV10-3; the match to TRBD1 covers 7 bases. Germline V gene data show CDR1 as ENHRY and CDR2 as SYGVKD. V shed 4 bases and J 2 bases; nucleotides not matched to a gene: 11. The CDR3 is 16 residues long. This chain's CDR3 is CAISGFGDRDTYEQYF. CDR3 DNA: TGTGCCATCAGTGGGTTTGGGGACAGAGACACCTACGAGCAGTACTTC.

This clone was found a few times. The chain joins TRBV7-2 to TRBJ2-1; 7 bases are shared with TRBD1. The CDR3 covers 16 residues. Germline lookup yields CDR1 SGHTA and CDR2 FQGNSA. V lost 5 bases and J lost 0; bases outside the gene matches: 7. CDR3 protein: CASSRDRDSSYNEQFF. DNA for the CDR3: TGTGCCAGCAGCCGAGACAGGGACAGCTCCTACAATGAGCAGTTCTTC.

This clone came up a few times. The chain couples TRBV27 to TRBJ1-3; D not resolved. The CDR3 contains 16 residues. The germline V gene has CDR1 MNHEY and CDR2 SMNVEV (reference sequence). Trimming took off 5 bases at V and 4 bases at J, with 18 bases between the two ends. The CDR3 reads CASSRVPAMGGNTIYF. The CDR3 coding sequence is TGTGCCAGCAGTCGCGTCCCGGCGATGGGCGGAAACACCATATATTTT.

V and J are TRBV30 and TRBJ1-3; D not certain. V lost 0 bases, J lost 10 bases, and 10 bases lay in between. Looked up from germline, CDR1 is GTSNPN and CDR2 is SVGIG (reference sequence). This CDR3 comprises 12 residues. CDR3 sequence: CAWSVSPPTIYF. CDR3 nucleotides: TGTGCCTGGAGTGTAAGCCCACCGACCATATATTTT.

This rearrangement joins TRBV10-3 to TRBJ2-3; 8 nucleotides align to TRBD2. Germline loops: CDR1 ENHRY, CDR2 SYGVKD. The trim removed 6 bases at V and 3 bases at J, leaving 2 bases unmatched. The CDR3 consists of 13 residues. CDR3 loop: CAISRLATDTQYF. The CDR3 DNA follows: TGTGCCATCAGCCGACTAGCGACAGATACGCAGTATTTT.

The chain employs TRBV7-3 and TRBJ1-1; D is undetermined. Between the trimmed V and J ends, which lost 4 bases and 1 base, there was a span of 10 bases. The CDR3 contains 14 residues. CDR1 SGHTA and CDR2 FQGTGA come from the germline V gene. The CDR3 is CASSSYFGNTEAFF. In DNA, the CDR3 is TGTGCCAGCAGCTCTTATTTTGGGAACACTGAAGCTTTCTTT.

This clone was seen a few times. The chain has TRBV6-6 and TRBJ2-3; D gene uncertain. Trimming took 5 bases from V and 1 from J, leaving 16 bases between them. Looked up from germline, CDR1 is MNHNY and CDR2 is SVGAGI (reference sequence). CDR3 length equals 16 residues. CDR3: CASSPSEAWGTDTQYF. For the CDR3, the DNA is TGTGCCAGCAGTCCCTCCGAGGCCTGGGGCACAGATACGCAGTATTTT.

The rearrangement links TRBV30 to TRBJ2-2; 11 bases line up with TRBD2. Unmatched junction bases numbered 2, after V lost 0 bases and J lost 5 bases. Germline V CDR1 and CDR2: GTSNPN, SVGIG (reference sequence). CDR3 length: 15 residues. CDR3 DNA: TGTGCCTGGAGTGTAACTAGCGGGAGAACCGGGGAGCTGTTTTTT. As protein: CAWSVTSGRTGELFF.

This chain joins TRBV4-1 and TRBJ2-1; D remains ambiguous. Germline V gene lookup returns CDR1 MGHRA and CDR2 YSYEKL. V lost 0 bases, J lost 0 bases, and 15 bases lay in between. CDR3 length: 18 amino acids. CDR3 protein: CASSQDLIRLSSYNEQFF. DNA for the CDR3: TGCGCCAGCAGCCAAGATCTAATTCGGTTGAGCTCCTACAATGAGCAGTTCTTC.

This chain links TRBV4-2 with TRBJ2-1; 9 bases agree with TRBD2. The CDR3 loop spans 18 amino acids. Per germline, CDR1 LGHNA and CDR2 YNFKEQ. V lost 0 bases to trimming and J lost 1 base; unmatched junction nucleotides: 7. The CDR3 loop reads CASSQDPSGTNSYNEQFF. The CDR3, as DNA: TGTGCCAGCAGCCAAGATCCTAGCGGGACCAATTCCTACAATGAGCAGTTCTTC.

Concerning this clone: Distinct nucleotide sequences in the sample also encode this CDR3. The rearrangement joins TRBV30 to TRBJ1-2; D unclear. In germline, CDR1 is GTSNPN, CDR2 SVGIG (reference sequence). V gave up 0 bases and J gave up 5 bases, with 4 bases separating them. This CDR3 comprises 11 residues. Here the CDR3 DNA reads TGTGCCTGGAGTGTACTTTATGGCTACACCTTC. Translated, it gives CAWSVLYGYTF. The full variable domain, rest sourced from reference TRBV30 and TRBJ1-2, is SQTIHQWPATLVQPVGSPLSLECTVEGTSNPNLYWYRQAAGRGLQLLFYSVGIGQISSEVPQNLSASRPQDRQFILSSKKLLLSDSGFYLCAWSVLYGYTFGSGTRLTVV.

This sequence joins TRBV6-6 and TRBJ2-5, with D uncertain. The V gene's germline CDR1 is MNHNY and CDR2 SVGAGI (reference sequence). The CDR3 contains 15 residues. Trimming pared 2 bases from V and 2 bases from J, leaving 12 bases between. Here the CDR3 DNA reads TGTGCCAGCAGTTACGACGAACAAAGGCAAGAGACCCAGTACTTC. Its protein is CASSYDEQRQETQYF.

A remark on this clone: Other DNA sequences in the same sample also yield this CDR3. The J gene is TRBJ2-7, the V gene TRBV5-1; no clear D. The germline V gene has CDR1 SGHRS and CDR2 YFSETQ. Trimming removed 0 bases at V and 2 bases at J, with 9 bases between. The CDR3 totals 14 residues. The CDR3, as DNA: TGCGCCAGCAGCTTGGAAGGCCCCACCTACGAGCAGTACTTC. Its translation: CASSLEGPTYEQYF.

The chain carries TRBV4-1 and TRBJ2-7; D gene unclear. The germline gives CDR1 MGHRA, CDR2 YSYEKL. V was cut by 0 bases and J by 5 bases, with 17 bases left in between. This CDR3 contains 16 residues. Here the CDR3 DNA reads TGCGCCAGCAGCCAAGAAAGTGAGAGGCCCCACCACGAGCAGTACTTC. Translating it yields CASSQESERPHHEQYF.

This chain uses TRBV6-5 with TRBJ2-3; no clear D gene. Per germline, CDR1 MNHEY and CDR2 SVGAGI. This CDR3 spans 14 amino acids. V lost 2 bases and J lost 7, with 13 bases in between. This CDR3 reads CASSYGELSNTQYF. The CDR3 DNA is TGTGCCAGCAGTTACGGCGAGCTCTCCAATACGCAGTATTTT.